This TCR beta chain was sequenced in a study of blood T cells in healthy people across ages. Study-wide findings and caveats: While age rose, TCR beta diversity per million T cells dropped in a roughly linear way. Using unsorted PBMCs precluded a conclusive naive versus antigen-experienced comparison.

This CDR3 has 14 amino acids. CDR1 ENHRY and CDR2 SYGVKD come from the germline V gene. Trimming left V 0 bases short and J 1 base short, with 5 bases between. A remark on this clonotype: Antigen unknown.

The study isolated at least 7 million PBMCs from each sample. A sample-barcoded 5' primer and a J-beta primer mix were used in a second PCR of about 7 to 12 cycles. TCRdb reanalysed the 5' RACE reads using MiXCR and keeps one entry per CDR3 protein. The table has 600,000 to 800,000 distinct CDR3 sequences, roughly 21% seen once. The TCR comes from a man aged 65-85 years in good health. Sequencing input: blood. The chain combines TRBV10-3 with TRBJ2-3; no clear D. Here the CDR3 reads CAISESHRTDTQYF. Here the CDR3 DNA reads TGTGCCATCAGTGAGTCGCACCGCACAGATACGCAGTATTTT.